The 19 T cell receptor beta chains in this list originate from one sample, sequenced in a study of shared clonotypes between healthy human individuals. Clones were read by immunoSEQ multiplex PCR, and TCRdb kept only the in-frame ones, dropping some. Of under 2,500,000 clones in the sample, almost 96% are singletons; the top ten hold approximately 0.13%. Sequenced: naive CD4+ T cells sorted from blood. Described subset: CD45RA+ positively selected. These receptors all come from a man aged 18 to 29 in good health.

Remarks on this clone: The same CDR3 can be traced to other DNA sequences in this sample. The chain recombines TRBV10-3 with TRBJ1-1; D is perhaps TRBD1 (5 bases). Germline lookup yields CDR1 ENHRY and CDR2 SYGVKD. Trimming removed 7 bases at V and 0 bases at J, with 9 bases between. The CDR3 covers 13 residues. CDR3 nucleotide sequence: TGTGCCATCAACACGGGGCTGAACACTGAAGCTTTCTTT. The encoded protein is CAINTGLNTEAFF.

The chain combines TRBV2 with TRBJ1-6, with D hard to call. Deletions cut 4 bases from V and 7 bases from J, with 8 bases between. CDR3 length: 13 amino acids. Germline CDR1 is SNHLY and CDR2 is FYNNEI. CDR3: CASSVQTNSPLHF. The CDR3 nucleotides read TGTGCCAGCAGTGTGCAGACCAATTCACCCCTCCACTTT.

The chain joins TRBV6-6 to TRBJ1-1; no clear D gene. This CDR3 comprises 12 residues. Trimming took 2 bases from V and 7 from J, leaving 8 bases between them. Germline V gene lookup returns CDR1 MNHNY and CDR2 SVGAGI (reference sequence). The CDR3 region has the DNA TGTGCCAGCAGTTACGCTGGCTATGAAGCTTTCTTT. Translated, it gives CASSYAGYEAFF.

This rearrangement joins TRBV5-6 to TRBJ1-2, with a tentative D call TRBD1 (5 bases). CDR3 size: 14 residues. Trimming took 0 bases from V and 1 from J, leaving 7 bases between them. Germline-derived CDR1 and CDR2 are SGHDT and YYEEEE. The CDR3 DNA follows: TGTGCCAGCAGCTTGGCCAGGGTTAACTATGGCTACACCTTC. It specifies CASSLARVNYGYTF.

To note about this clone: The same CDR3 is also encoded by other DNA sequences in this sample. The CDR3 spells CASSLDAGPYEQYF. The CDR3 region has the DNA TGTGCCAGCAGCTTAGATGCAGGGCCCTACGAGCAGTACTTC. The V gene is TRBV7-2, the J gene TRBJ2-7, with TRBD1 as a possible D gene (5 bases). The CDR3 totals 14 residues. The V end lost 1 base, the J end lost 2 bases, and 9 bases lay between the germline ends. Germline values: CDR1 SGHTA, CDR2 FQGNSA.

The rearrangement joins TRBV5-6 to TRBJ2-7; TRBD1 might be the D (6 bases). V was clipped by 4 bases and J by 7 bases, with 21 bases between them. The length of the CDR3 is 15 residues. Germline V gives CDR1 SGHDT, CDR2 YYEEEE. The CDR3 nucleotides are TGTGCCAGCAGCGAAATAGCCAGGGGCGCGTTTGAGCAGTACTTC. This codes for CASSEIARGAFEQYF.

V is TRBV28 and J is TRBJ2-7, with D hard to call. Germline CDR1 is MDHEN and CDR2 is SYDVKM. CDR3 length: 16 residues. With 4 bases removed from V and 1 base from J, the gap between germline ends came to 17 bases. For the CDR3, the DNA is TGTGCCAGCAGTTCCCCGGCCTCGAGGCTTTCCTACGAGCAGTACTTC. Translation: CASSSPASRLSYEQYF.

The V and J genes are TRBV9 and TRBJ2-1; 10 bases line up with TRBD2. V shed 4 bases, J shed 7 bases, and the junction held 8 bases outside the gene matches. Germline-derived CDR1 and CDR2 are SGDLS and YYNGEE. The CDR3 loop spans 15 amino acids. The CDR3 coding sequence is TGTGCCAGCAGCCCCCTAGCGGGAGTGGAGAATGAGCAGTTCTTC. It yields the protein CASSPLAGVENEQFF. Supplemented by reference TRBV9 and TRBJ2-1, the full variable domain reads DSGVTQTPKHLITATGQRVTLRCSPRSGDLSVYWYQQSLDQGLQFLIQYYNGEERAKGNILERFSAQQFPDLHSELNLSSLELGDSALYFCASSPLAGVENEQFFGPGTRLTVL.

J is TRBJ1-5 and V is TRBV2, with a weak D call TRBD1 (5 bases). Germline assignment: CDR1 SNHLY and CDR2 FYNNEI. V was trimmed by 4 bases and J by 2 bases, leaving 9 bases between them. CDR3 length: 14 residues. CDR3 sequence reads: CASSVMTGNQPQHF. The CDR3, as DNA: TGTGCCAGCAGTGTTATGACAGGCAATCAGCCCCAGCATTTT.

Comments on this clone: Other DNA sequences in this specimen translate into the identical CDR3. The chain has TRBV5-4 and TRBJ2-3; 7 positions agree with TRBD1. The CDR3 spans 13 residues. J lost 3 bases, V lost 4 bases, and 2 bases had no gene match. The V gene's germline CDR1 is SGHNT and CDR2 YYREEE (reference sequence). This CDR3 reads CASSLQGTDTQYF. The CDR3 DNA follows: TGTGCCAGCAGCCTACAGGGGACAGATACGCAGTATTTT.

Comment on this clone: The junction and the germline gene differ at one end; a read error may be behind it. The J gene is TRBJ2-7, the V gene TRBV20-1; unclear D gene. The germline gives CDR1 DFQATT, CDR2 SNEGSKA (reference sequence). CDR3 length equals 10 residues. Written as DNA, the CDR3 is TGCAGCGCTAGTAGGTACGAGCAGTACTTC. The encoded protein is CSASRYEQYF.

As regards this clone: Different DNA sequences within this sample yield the same CDR3. The genes are TRBV10-3 and TRBJ2-7, with unresolved D. Germline assignment: CDR1 ENHRY and CDR2 SYGVKD. CDR3 length equals 13 residues. Trimming removed 6 bases from V and 2 bases from J, with 11 bases in between. The CDR3 loop is CAIRGTETYEQYF. The CDR3 nucleotides read TGTGCCATCAGGGGCACAGAGACCTACGAGCAGTACTTC.

The V call is TRBV30, the J call TRBJ1-2, with D possibly TRBD1 on 5 matching bases. The length of the CDR3 is 13 residues. The V gene lost 2 bases and the J gene lost 2 bases, with 9 bases spanning the gap. From germline, CDR1 is GTSNPN and CDR2 SVGIG (reference sequence). The CDR3 nucleotides are TGTGCCTGGAGTCTAGGGGTCAACTATGGCTACACCTTC. Amino acid sequence: CAWSLGVNYGYTF. Combining the CDR3 with reference TRBV30 and TRBJ1-2 gives the whole variable domain SQTIHQWPATLVQPVGSPLSLECTVEGTSNPNLYWYRQAAGRGLQLLFYSVGIGQISSEVPQNLSASRPQDRQFILSSKKLLLSDSGFYLCAWSLGVNYGYTFGSGTRLTVV.

The gene calls are TRBV10-1 and TRBJ2-1, with a weak D call TRBD2 (5 bases). The CDR3 has 12 amino acids. Germline V gene lookup returns CDR1 WNHNN and CDR2 SYGVQD (reference sequence). Deletions cut 4 bases from V and 12 bases from J, with 13 bases between. The CDR3, as DNA: TGCGCCAGCAGTGGACTAACGTCGATGCAGTTCTTC. Protein product: CASSGLTSMQFF.

The V and J genes are TRBV2 and TRBJ1-2; D unclear. V lost 7 bases and J 0 bases, leaving 15 bases between the germline ends. Germline CDR1 is SNHLY and CDR2 is FYNNEI. CDR3 length equals 15 residues. CDR3 sequence reads: CASTSIRTANYGYTF. In nucleotides, the CDR3 is TGTGCCAGCACTAGCATCCGGACTGCTAACTATGGCTACACCTTC. The full variable domain, rest sourced from reference TRBV2 and TRBJ1-2, is EPEVTQTPSHQVTQMGQEVILRCVPISNHLYFYWYRQILGQKVEFLVSFYNNEISEKSEIFDDQFSVERPDGSNFTLKIRSTKLEDSAMYFCASTSIRTANYGYTFGSGTRLTVV.

The rearrangement uses TRBV10-3 and TRBJ2-3; 7 bases match TRBD2. CDR1 ENHRY and CDR2 SYGVKD come from the germline V gene. CDR3 size: 16 residues. The V gene end was trimmed by 4 bases and the J gene end by 0 bases; junction bases not matched to a gene: 7. The CDR3 here is CAISVSSGTSTDTQYF. CDR3 in DNA: TGTGCCATCAGTGTTTCCAGCGGGACTAGCACAGATACGCAGTATTTT.

The chain combines TRBV18 with TRBJ2-3, with D possibly being TRBD2 (7 bases). The CDR3 contains 13 residues. CDR1 KGHSH and CDR2 LQKENI come from the germline V gene. Deletions cut 6 bases from V and 4 bases from J, with 11 bases between. As DNA, the CDR3 is TGTGCCAGCTCCCCGGGGGGCGCAGATACGCAGTATTTT. This translates into CASSPGGADTQYF.

V usage is TRBV6-6 and J usage is TRBJ2-7, with 11 bases fitting TRBD1. From germline, CDR1 is MNHNY and CDR2 SVGAGI (reference sequence). This CDR3 is built from 14 residues. V lost 6 bases to trimming and J lost 6 bases; unmatched junction nucleotides: 7. CDR3 DNA: TGTGCCAGCAGCGGACAGGGGGCCCCCGGCGAGCAGTACTTC. Translated: CASSGQGAPGEQYF.

This chain uses TRBV7-9 with TRBJ1-1; D gene ambiguous. CDR1 is SEHNR and CDR2 is FQNEAQ in the germline V gene (reference sequence). The CDR3 is made up of 15 amino acids. Trimming took off 7 bases at V and 5 bases at J, with 20 bases between the two ends. The CDR3 loop reads CASILRGVRSTEAFF. As DNA, the CDR3 is TGTGCCAGCATTCTTCGTGGGGTAAGGAGTACTGAAGCTTTCTTT.